This TCR beta chain was profiled in a study of Ad26.COV2.S vaccination and SARS-CoV-2 variants. Assay: immunoSEQ multiplex PCR; the TCRdb copy retains only in-frame clones and omits some. The profile shows about 370,000 clones, 75% to 90% of them singletons. Stated treatment: over 15 received Ad26.COV2.S at low or high dose, single or two shots; five or six received placebo; per-sample allocation not given. Day 63 after the first vaccine or placebo injection was the time point for sampling. V lost 4 bases to trimming and J lost 4 bases, with 8 bases between them. CDR3 length equals 12 residues. The sequence came from a person aged 18-60 years who received the Ad26.COV2.S COVID-19 vaccine or a placebo. Sequences were derived from peripheral blood, sampled in a trial of Ad26.COV2.S vaccine versus placebo. V and J are TRBV12-3 or TRBV12-4 and TRBJ2-7; a weak D match, TRBD1 (5 bases). For the CDR3, the DNA is TGTGCCAGCAGTTATCGACAGTACGAGCAGTACTTC. This translates into CASSYRQYEQYF.